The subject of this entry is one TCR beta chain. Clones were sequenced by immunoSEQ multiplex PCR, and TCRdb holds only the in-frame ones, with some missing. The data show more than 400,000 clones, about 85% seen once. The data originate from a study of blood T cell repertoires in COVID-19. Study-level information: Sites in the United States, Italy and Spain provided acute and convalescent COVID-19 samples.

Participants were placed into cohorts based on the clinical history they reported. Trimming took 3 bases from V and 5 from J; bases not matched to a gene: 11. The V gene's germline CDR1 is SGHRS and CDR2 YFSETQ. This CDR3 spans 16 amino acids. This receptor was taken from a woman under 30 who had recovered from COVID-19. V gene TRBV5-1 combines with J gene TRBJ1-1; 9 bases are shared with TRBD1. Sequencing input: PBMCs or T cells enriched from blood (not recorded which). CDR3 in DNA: TGCGCCAGCAGCTCCGAATTACAGGGGGCTGGAACTGAAGCTTTCTTT. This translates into CASSSELQGAGTEAFF.